The T cell receptor beta chain under discussion was sequenced for a study of vaccination effects on CD4 cells after COVID-19. Study in general: It was a median of 72 days after the second dose that post-vaccine samples were obtained.

This clone showed up just once. Antigen unknown. Before sequencing took place, the ViraFEST assay used viral peptide pools to expand antigen-specific CD4+ T cells. At the end of around eleven days of culture, CD4+ T cells were isolated. Participants were given two doses of BNT162b2 or mRNA-1273 vaccine. Neither prior SARS-CoV-2 infection nor positive nucleocapsid antibodies were present in the vaccine recipients. In culture with roughly 10 IU/ml IL-2 and around 10 ug/ml peptides, PBMC were grown at a few million per well. A half-medium replacement with IL-2 medium was carried out on days 3 and 7. Produced via immunoSEQ multiplex PCR; TCRdb's table is partial and in-frame only. The table has roughly 23,000 clones, approximately 72% seen once. The input for sequencing was CD4+ T cells from PBMCs cultured with HCoV-NL63 spike peptides, taken after COVID-19 vaccination. This clonotype was obtained from a human donor who received a COVID-19 vaccine.

This CDR3 is CASSTSGGTGLLYGYTF. The CDR3 DNA reads TGTGCCAGCAGCACCTCGGGGGGCACAGGTCTTCTATATGGCTACACCTTC. The chain is built from TRBV7-2 and TRBJ1-2; D perhaps matches TRBD1 (6 bases). V was pared by 5 bases and J by 5 bases, with 24 bases between. The CDR3 is made up of 17 amino acids. Germline assignment: CDR1 SGHTA and CDR2 FQGNSA. Drawing the rest from reference TRBV7-2 and TRBJ1-2, the complete variable domain is GAGVSQSPSNKVTEKGKDVELRCDPISGHTALYWYRQSLGQGLEFLIYFQGNSAPDKSGLPSDRFSAERTGGSVSTLTIQRTQQEDSAVYLCASSTSGGTGLLYGYTFGSGTRLTVV.